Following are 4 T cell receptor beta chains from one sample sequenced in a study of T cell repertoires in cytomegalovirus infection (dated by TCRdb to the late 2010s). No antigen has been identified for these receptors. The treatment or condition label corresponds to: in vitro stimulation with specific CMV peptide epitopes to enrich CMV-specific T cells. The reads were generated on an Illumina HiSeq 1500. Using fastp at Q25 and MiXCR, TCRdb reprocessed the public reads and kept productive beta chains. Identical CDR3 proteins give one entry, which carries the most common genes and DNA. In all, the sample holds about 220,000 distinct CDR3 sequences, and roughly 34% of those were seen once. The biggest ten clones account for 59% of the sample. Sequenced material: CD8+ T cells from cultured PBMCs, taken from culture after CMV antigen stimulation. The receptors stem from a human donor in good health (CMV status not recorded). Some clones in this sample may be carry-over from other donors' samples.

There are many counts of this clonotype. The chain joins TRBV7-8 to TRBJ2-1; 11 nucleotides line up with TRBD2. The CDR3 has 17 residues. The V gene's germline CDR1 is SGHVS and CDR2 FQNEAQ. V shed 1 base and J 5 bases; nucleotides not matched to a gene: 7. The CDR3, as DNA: TGTGCCAGCAGCTTAGATATGGGACTAGCGGCCCACAATGAGCAGTTCTTC. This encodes CASSLDMGLAAHNEQFF.

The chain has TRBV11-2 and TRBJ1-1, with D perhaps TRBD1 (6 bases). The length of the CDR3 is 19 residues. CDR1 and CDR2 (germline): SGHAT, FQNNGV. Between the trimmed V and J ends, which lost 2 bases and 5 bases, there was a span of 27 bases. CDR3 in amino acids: CASSLPTAGKGGSRTEAFF. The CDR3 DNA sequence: TGTGCCAGCAGCTTACCTACCGCCGGGAAAGGGGGAAGTAGGACTGAAGCTTTCTTT.

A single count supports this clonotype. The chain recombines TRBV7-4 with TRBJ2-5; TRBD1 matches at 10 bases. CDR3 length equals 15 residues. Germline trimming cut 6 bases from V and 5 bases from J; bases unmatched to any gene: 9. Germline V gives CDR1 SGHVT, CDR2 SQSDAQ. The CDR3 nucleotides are TGTGCCAGCAGACCTCTGACAGGGGGCGATGAGACCCAGTACTTC. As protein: CASRPLTGGDETQYF. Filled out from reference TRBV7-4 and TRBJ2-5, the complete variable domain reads GAGVSQSPRYKVAKRGRDVALRCDSISGHVTLYWYRQTLGQGSEVLTYSQSDAQRDKSGRPSGRFSAERPERSVSTLKIQRTEQGDSAVYLCASRPLTGGDETQYFGPGTRLLVL.

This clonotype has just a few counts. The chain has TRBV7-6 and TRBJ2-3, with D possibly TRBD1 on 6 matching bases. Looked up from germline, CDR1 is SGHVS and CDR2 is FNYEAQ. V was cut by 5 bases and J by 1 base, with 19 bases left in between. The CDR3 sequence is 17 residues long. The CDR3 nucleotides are TGTGCCAGCAGCCGGGCCCTGGGGGCCCGTGGCACAGATACGCAGTATTTT. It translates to CASSRALGARGTDTQYF. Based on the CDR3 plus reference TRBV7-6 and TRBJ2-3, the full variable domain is GAGVSQSPRYKVTKRGQDVALRCDPISGHVSLYWYRQALGQGPEFLTYFNYEAQQDKSGLPNDRFSAERPEGSISTLTIQRTEQRDSAMYRCASSRALGARGTDTQYFGPGTRLTVL.